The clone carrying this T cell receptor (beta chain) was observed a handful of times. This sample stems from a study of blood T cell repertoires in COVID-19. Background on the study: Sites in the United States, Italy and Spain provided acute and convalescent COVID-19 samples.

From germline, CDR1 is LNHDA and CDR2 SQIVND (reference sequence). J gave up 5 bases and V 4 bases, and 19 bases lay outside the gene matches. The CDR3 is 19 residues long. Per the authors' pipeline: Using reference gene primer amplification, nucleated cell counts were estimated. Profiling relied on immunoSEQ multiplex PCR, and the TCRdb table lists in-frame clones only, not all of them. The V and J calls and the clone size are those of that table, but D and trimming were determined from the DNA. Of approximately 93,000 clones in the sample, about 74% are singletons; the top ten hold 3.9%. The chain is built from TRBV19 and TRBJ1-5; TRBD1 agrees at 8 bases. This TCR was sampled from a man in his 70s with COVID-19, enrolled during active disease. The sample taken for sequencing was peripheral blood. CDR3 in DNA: TGTGCCAGTAGTACCCCAGAGAACAGGGGGTTCGTCTCGTATCAGCCCCAGCATTTT. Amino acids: CASSTPENRGFVSYQPQHF.